This T cell receptor beta chain stems from a study of T cells after yellow fever vaccination. V lost 3 bases and J lost 2; bases outside the gene matches: 4. The CDR3 contains 15 residues. Germline V gives CDR1 SGHTA, CDR2 FQGNSA. MiXCR, applied by TCRdb to the 5' RACE reads, yields one record per CDR3 protein. The sample lists 200,000 to 300,000 distinct CDR3 sequences, approximately 6.8% occurring once. There are many counts of this clonotype. The V gene is TRBV7-2, the J gene TRBJ2-1; 7 bases match TRBD2. This material consisted of CD4+ T cells sorted from PBMCs, taken on the day of the yellow fever booster vaccination. The TCR comes from a man aged 25 to 40 who received the YFV17D yellow fever vaccine. The CDR3 coding sequence is TGTGCCAGCAGCTTGGCCGGGGGGACCTACAATGAGCAGTTCTTC. The encoded protein is CASSLAGGTYNEQFF.